These 15 T cell receptor beta chains originate from one sample sequenced in a study of blood T cells in healthy people across ages. It was with a sample-barcoded 5' primer and a J-beta primer mix that a second PCR of about 7 to 12 cycles was run. TCRdb processed the 5' RACE reads anew with MiXCR; each CDR3 protein has one entry. In the table there are about 800,000 distinct CDR3 sequences, over 45% of which are singletons. The source material was blood. The receptors come from a young man in good health.

J is TRBJ1-5 and V is TRBV11-2; D gene unclear. Germline assignment: CDR1 SGHAT and CDR2 FQNNGV. V lost 1 base to trimming and J lost 0 bases, with 10 bases between them. The CDR3 is made up of 16 amino acids. CDR3 region: CASSLGRRTSNQPQHF. The CDR3 DNA sequence: TGTGCCAGCAGCTTAGGTCGACGGACTAGCAATCAGCCCCAGCATTTT.

In its sample, this clonotype was seen many times. V usage is TRBV5-1 and J usage is TRBJ2-1, with TRBD2 matching over 13 bases. V was pared by 3 bases and J by 5 bases, with 2 bases of the junction left unmatched. The CDR3 is 15 residues long. CDR1 and CDR2 (germline): SGHRS, YFSETQ. The CDR3 region has the DNA TGCGCCAGCAGCTCGGGGACTAGCGGGAACAATGAGCAGTTCTTC. Amino acids: CASSSGTSGNNEQFF. The whole variable domain, filled in from reference TRBV5-1 and TRBJ2-1, reads KAGVTQTPRYLIKTRGQQVTLSCSPISGHRSVSWYQQTPGQGLQFLFEYFSETQRNKGNFPGRFSGRQFSNSRSEMNVSTLELGDSALYLCASSSGTSGNNEQFFGPGTRLTVL.

The V call is TRBV6-1, the J call TRBJ1-2; D is uncertain. This CDR3 contains 12 residues. V gave up 5 bases and J gave up 2 bases, with 6 bases separating them. The germline gives CDR1 MNHNS, CDR2 SASEGT. The CDR3 loop reads CASSPYNYGYTF. The CDR3 DNA follows: TGTGCCAGCAGTCCATACAACTATGGCTACACCTTC.

This rearrangement joins TRBV4-2 to TRBJ2-1; D is unclear. The germline CDR1 and CDR2 sequences are LGHNA and YNFKEQ. This CDR3 region has 16 residues. V lost 1 base and J lost 9, with 19 bases in between. CDR3 amino acids: CASSQGHDPTMTEQFF. In DNA, the CDR3 is TGTGCCAGCAGCCAAGGACACGACCCTACAATGACTGAGCAGTTCTTC.

The gene calls are TRBV5-1 and TRBJ2-4; D tentatively reads TRBD1 or TRBD2 (5 bases each). Trimming pared 6 bases from V and 13 bases from J, leaving 20 bases between. Germline V lookup: CDR1 SGHRS, CDR2 YFSETQ. The CDR3 length is 13 residues. The CDR3 DNA sequence: TGCGCCAGCACCTTCCTGGGGGTTGATGAGCAGTACTTC. Translated: CASTFLGVDEQYF. The complete variable domain, with remaining parts taken from reference TRBV5-1 and TRBJ2-4, reads KAGVTQTPRYLIKTRGQQVTLSCSPISGHRSVSWYQQTPGQGLQFLFEYFSETQRNKGNFPGRFSGRQFSNSRSEMNVSTLELGDSALYLCASTFLGVDEQYFGAGTRLSVL.

Only a few counts were recorded for this clonotype. The gene calls are TRBV12-3 or TRBV12-4 and TRBJ2-7, with 9 bases identical to TRBD2. The CDR3 has 14 residues. Germline trimming cut 6 bases from V and 5 bases from J; bases unmatched to any gene: 8. CDR3 region: CASRQREATDEQYF. The CDR3, as DNA: TGTGCCAGCAGACAGCGGGAGGCAACCGACGAGCAGTACTTC.

The rearrangement uses TRBV6-4 and TRBJ1-2; D not resolved. The CDR3 loop spans 14 amino acids. Trimming stripped 4 bases from V and 2 bases from J, with 11 bases between. Germline assignment: CDR1 MRHNA and CDR2 SNTAGT. The CDR3 DNA follows: TGTGCCAGCAGTGTGGCCGGCTACAACTATGGCTACACCTTC. As protein: CASSVAGYNYGYTF.

The chain employs TRBV5-1 and TRBJ1-5; D is possibly TRBD1 (5 bases). Trimming took off 4 bases at V and 2 bases at J, with 13 bases between the two ends. The CDR3 runs 15 residues. CDR1 SGHRS and CDR2 YFSETQ come from the germline V gene. The DNA for the CDR3 is TGCGCCAGCAGCGTTCAGGGTGAGCGCAATCAGCCCCAGCATTTT. This sequence encodes CASSVQGERNQPQHF.

The J gene is TRBJ2-1, the V gene TRBV7-2; the match to TRBD1 covers 9 bases. The germline gives CDR1 SGHTA, CDR2 FQGNSA. This CDR3 has 15 residues. Germline trimming cut 5 bases from V and 8 bases from J; bases unmatched to any gene: 10. In DNA, the CDR3 is TGTGCCAGCAGCACCCGGACAGGGGCCAGTGATGAGCAGTTCTTC. It translates to CASSTRTGASDEQFF.

This clonotype appeared a few times. The chain uses TRBV28 and TRBJ2-4; 7 positions agree with TRBD1. The CDR3 is 14 amino acids. Trimming took 6 bases from V and 13 from J; bases not matched to a gene: 15. Germline CDR1 reads MDHEN; CDR2 reads SYDVKM. For the CDR3, the DNA is TGTGCCAGCAGGAAGGGAGACAGGGATACTTGGCAGTACTTC. Its protein product is CASRKGDRDTWQYF. Filled out from reference TRBV28 and TRBJ2-4, the complete variable domain reads DVKVTQSSRYLVKRTGEKVFLECVQDMDHENMFWYRQDPGLGLRLIYFSYDVKMKEKGDIPEGYSVSREKKERFSLILESASTNQTSMYLCASRKGDRDTWQYFGAGTRLSVL.

The gene calls are TRBV15 and TRBJ2-5; 12 bases align to TRBD2. The CDR3 spans 16 residues. Germline loops: CDR1 LNHNV, CDR2 YYDKDF (reference sequence). V trimming: 4 bases; J trimming: 3 bases; junction bases outside the gene matches: 6. The CDR3 here is CATSKRLAGEKETQYF. The DNA of the CDR3 is TGTGCCACCAGCAAACGACTAGCGGGAGAGAAAGAGACCCAGTACTTC.

This chain joins TRBV5-1 and TRBJ2-3; 7 bases are a match to TRBD1. CDR1 is SGHRS and CDR2 is YFSETQ in the germline V gene. After removal of 6 bases from V and 4 bases from J, the junction contained 5 bases not matched to a gene. This CDR3 region has 13 residues. CDR3 DNA sequence: TGCGCCAGCAACTGGGACAGATCAGATACGCAGTATTTT. Translation: CASNWDRSDTQYF.

This clonotype has only a few counts. This chain links TRBV20-1 with TRBJ2-1; weak D call: TRBD2 (5 bases). The CDR3 runs to 13 residues. Trimming took off 5 bases at V and 6 bases at J, with 14 bases between the two ends. Germline V gene sequence: CDR1 DFQATT, CDR2 SNEGSKA (reference sequence). DNA for the CDR3: TGCAGTGCTCCCCTGGGAGCGCGCAATGAGCAGTTCTTC. It encodes CSAPLGARNEQFF.

This rearrangement joins TRBV9 to TRBJ2-7, with 7 bases lining up with TRBD1. The CDR3 runs 15 residues. Germline V CDR1 and CDR2: SGDLS, YYNGEE. J gave up 2 bases and V 3 bases, and 8 bases lay outside the gene matches. This CDR3 reads CASSGTGTEAYEQYF. The CDR3 nucleotides read TGTGCCAGCAGCGGAACCGGGACAGAGGCCTACGAGCAGTACTTC.

The chain recombines TRBV28 with TRBJ1-6; the D gene is possibly TRBD1 (5 bases). This CDR3 has 16 amino acids. The germline CDR1 and CDR2 sequences are MDHEN and SYDVKM. The V end was cut by 7 bases, the J end by 5 bases, with 18 bases between. The CDR3 DNA reads TGTGCCAGCACCCTCACCGGGGGACCAAATAATTCACCCCTCCACTTT. Its translation is CASTLTGGPNNSPLHF.